This is a list of T cell receptor beta chains from one sample in a study of CD8 T cells in Susac syndrome. TCRdb reprocessed the immunoSEQ multiplex PCR reads with MiXCR, giving one entry per CDR3 protein. The profile shows around 300,000 distinct CDR3 sequences, about 91% of them singletons. Sequenced input: CD8+ T cells from PBMCs. The receptors originated from a human donor with multiple sclerosis. Each CDR3 is given with its conserved first and last residue. The D gene is left open where the match is weak. A clone size is listed for some rows: how often the clone was seen (once, few, many), or a class if it is expanded.

clone size,V gene,J gene,D gene,CDR3 protein,CDR3 DNA
-,TRBV5-1,TRBJ2-7,TRBD2,CASSGGLAGEQYF,TGCGCCAGCAGCGGGGGACTAGCCGGCGAGCAGTACTTC
-,TRBV12-3/TRBV12-4,TRBJ2-3,-,CASSSPLGRHTQYF,TGTGCCAGCAGCTCACCCCTGGGGCGACATACGCAGTATTTT
-,TRBV5-8,TRBJ1-2,-,CASSWRTGTYGYTF,TGTGCCAGCAGCTGGAGAACAGGGACCTATGGCTACACCTTC
-,TRBV6-5,TRBJ2-1,-,CASSFLEANEQFF,TGTGCCAGCAGTTTTTTAGAAGCCAATGAGCAGTTCTTC
-,TRBV9,TRBJ2-3,TRBD2,CASSPSGLAGGGTDTQYF,TGTGCCAGCAGCCCAAGCGGACTAGCGGGAGGCGGGACAGATACGCAGTATTTT
-,TRBV13,TRBJ2-7,-,CASSPGHENYEQYF,TGTGCCAGCAGTCCGGGACACGAAAACTACGAGCAGTACTTC
few,TRBV7-8,TRBJ2-3,-,CASRRMLTDTQYF,TGTGCCAGCCGGAGGATGCTCACAGATACGCAGTATTTT
once,TRBV5-1,TRBJ2-7,TRBD2,CASSPTGTSSYEQYF,TGCGCCAGCAGCCCAACCGGGACTAGCTCCTACGAGCAGTACTTC
few,TRBV6-1,TRBJ2-7,-,CAILIYYEQYF,TGTGCCATCCTAATATACTACGAGCAGTACTTC
-,TRBV9,TRBJ2-2,-,CASSVESGPINTGELFF,TGTGCCAGCAGCGTAGAATCAGGCCCAATCAACACCGGGGAGCTGTTTTTT
-,TRBV29-1,TRBJ2-1,-,CSVEGGVWSSYNEQFF,TGCAGCGTTGAAGGGGGGGTCTGGAGCTCCTACAATGAGCAGTTCTTC